A selection of T cell receptor beta chains follows, all from one sample in a study of shared clonotypes between healthy human individuals. Produced via immunoSEQ multiplex PCR; TCRdb's table is partial and in-frame only. The sample has approximately 980,000 clones, about 80% seen once. Input material: memory CD4+ T cells sorted from blood. These receptors were obtained from a man aged 18 to 30 in good health. CDR3s include the opening cysteine and the closing phenylalanine or tryptophan. The D gene is left open where the match is weak. Only some rows state a clone size, as once, few, many or a class for expanded clones.

length	V	J	size	D	DNA	CDR3
18	TRBV18	TRBJ1-3	NA	NA	TGTGCCAGCTCACCAAAAACTAGCCCCGGGACAACTGGAAACACCATATATTTT	CASSPKTSPGTTGNTIYF
15	TRBV10-3	TRBJ1-5	NA	NA	TGTGCCATCAGTGGGGGACTGAATAGCAATCAGCCCCAGCATTTT	CAISGGLNSNQPQHF
14	TRBV28	TRBJ2-5	NA	NA	TGTGCCAGCAGTTCCCCGGGGCACCAAGAGACCCAGTACTTC	CASSSPGHQETQYF
16	TRBV6-5	TRBJ2-1	once	TRBD2	TGTGCCAGCAGTTACTCCCTGGGACTAGCGGGAAATGAGCAGTTCTTC	CASSYSLGLAGNEQFF
15	TRBV7-9	TRBJ2-3	NA	NA	TGTGCCAGCAGCTTAAGGGCAGCTAGCACAGATACGCAGTATTTT	CASSLRAASTDTQYF
15	TRBV30	TRBJ1-1	few	NA	TGTGCCTGGAGTGGCCTTGTGGGAATCAACACTGAAGCTTTCTTT	CAWSGLVGINTEAFF
15	TRBV7-9	TRBJ1-1	NA	TRBD1	TGTGCCAGCAGCTTAGCAATAGGGGGCGTCTCTGAAGCTTTCTTT	CASSLAIGGVSEAFF
12	TRBV14	TRBJ1-1	few	NA	TGTGCCAGCAGCCCATGGCGTACTGAAGCTTTCTTT	CASSPWRTEAFF
13	TRBV14	TRBJ1-2	NA	NA	TGTGCCAGCGGCCTTGCGGGGGCCTATGGCTACACCTTC	CASGLAGAYGYTF
14	TRBV18	TRBJ2-7	NA	TRBD2	TGTGCCAGCTCACCTAGCGGGCAACCTCCGGAGCAGTACTTC	CASSPSGQPPEQYF
14	TRBV27	TRBJ1-2	NA	NA	TGTGCCAGCAGTGCCCGACAGACCTCCTATGGCTACACCTTC	CASSARQTSYGYTF
16	TRBV18	TRBJ1-3	NA	NA	TGTGCCAGCTCACGGTATCTCCGGGACATTGGAAACACCATATATTTT	CASSRYLRDIGNTIYF
16	TRBV27	TRBJ1-2	NA	TRBD1	TGTGCCAGCAGTTTTACCCGGGACAGGGCTAACTATGGCTACACCTTC	CASSFTRDRANYGYTF
11	TRBV29-1	TRBJ2-7	NA	NA	TGCAGCGTTGGGCTAAGCTACGAGCAGTACTTC	CSVGLSYEQYF
16	TRBV11-3	TRBJ2-3	NA	TRBD2	TGTGCCAGCAGCTTAGGCGGCGGGGGGGGCACAGATACGCAGTATTTT	CASSLGGGGGTDTQYF
16	TRBV5-1	TRBJ1-4	NA	NA	TGCGCCAGCAGCCCGGAGGGGTTTGCAACTAATGAAAAACTGTTTTTT	CASSPEGFATNEKLFF
20	TRBV19	TRBJ1-4	few	NA	TGTGCCAGTAGTCAACCGAGGGGCACGAGCCTTTTCGGATTGAATGAAAAACTGTTTTTT	CASSQPRGTSLFGLNEKLFF
15	TRBV5-1	TRBJ2-3	NA	NA	TGCGCCAGCAGTTTAGCGGGCCAGGGGGTGGATACGCAGTATTTT	CASSLAGQGVDTQYF
15	TRBV2	TRBJ1-5	few	NA	TGTGCCAGCAGTGAGTCGGATAATAGCAATCAGCCCCAGCATTTT	CASSESDNSNQPQHF
12	TRBV18	TRBJ2-7	NA	NA	TGTGCCAGCTCACCACTGGGTCACGAGCAGTACTTC	CASSPLGHEQYF
14	TRBV6-1	TRBJ1-5	NA	TRBD1	TGTGCCAGCAGTGAGAACAGGGGAAATCAGCCCCAGCATTTT	CASSENRGNQPQHF
14	TRBV10-3	TRBJ2-7	NA	TRBD1	TGTGCCATCAGTCCACAGGGGGCGGGTTACGAGCAGTACTTC	CAISPQGAGYEQYF